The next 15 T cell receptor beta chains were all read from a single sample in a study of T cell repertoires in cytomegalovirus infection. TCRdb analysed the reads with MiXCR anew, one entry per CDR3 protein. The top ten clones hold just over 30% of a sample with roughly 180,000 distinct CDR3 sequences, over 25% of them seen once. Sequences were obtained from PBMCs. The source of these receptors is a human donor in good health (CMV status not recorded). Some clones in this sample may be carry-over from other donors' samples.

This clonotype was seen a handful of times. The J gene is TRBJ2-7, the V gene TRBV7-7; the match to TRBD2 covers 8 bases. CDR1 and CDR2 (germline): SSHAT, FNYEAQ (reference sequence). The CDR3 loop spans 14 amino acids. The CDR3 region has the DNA TGTGCTAGCGGGGCAGGGGACCCTTCCTACGAGCAGTACTTC. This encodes CASGAGDPSYEQYF.

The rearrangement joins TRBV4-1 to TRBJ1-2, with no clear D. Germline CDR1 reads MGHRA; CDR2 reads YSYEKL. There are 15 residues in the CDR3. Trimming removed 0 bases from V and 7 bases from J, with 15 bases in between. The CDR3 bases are TGCGCCAGCAGCCAAGAAGGGCTGACTGGCGGTGGCTACACCTTC. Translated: CASSQEGLTGGGYTF.

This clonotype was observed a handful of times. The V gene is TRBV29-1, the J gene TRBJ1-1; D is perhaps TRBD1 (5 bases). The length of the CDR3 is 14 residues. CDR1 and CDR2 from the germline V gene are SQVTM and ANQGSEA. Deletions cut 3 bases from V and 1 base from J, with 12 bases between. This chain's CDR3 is CSVDLGAANTEAFF. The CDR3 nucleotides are TGCAGCGTTGATCTCGGGGCGGCGAACACTGAAGCTTTCTTT.

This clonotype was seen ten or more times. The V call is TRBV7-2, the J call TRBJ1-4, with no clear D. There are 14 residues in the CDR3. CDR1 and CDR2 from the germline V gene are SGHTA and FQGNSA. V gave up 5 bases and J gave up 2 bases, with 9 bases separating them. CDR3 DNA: TGTGCCAGCAGCATCAAGAGTACTAATGAAAAACTGTTTTTT. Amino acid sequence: CASSIKSTNEKLFF.

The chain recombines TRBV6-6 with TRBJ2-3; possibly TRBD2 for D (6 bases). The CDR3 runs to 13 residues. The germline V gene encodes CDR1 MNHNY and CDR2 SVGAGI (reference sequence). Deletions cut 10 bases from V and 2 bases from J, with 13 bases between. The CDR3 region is CATGGAATDTQYF. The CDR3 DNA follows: TGTGCCACCGGGGGTGCCGCCACAGATACGCAGTATTTT.

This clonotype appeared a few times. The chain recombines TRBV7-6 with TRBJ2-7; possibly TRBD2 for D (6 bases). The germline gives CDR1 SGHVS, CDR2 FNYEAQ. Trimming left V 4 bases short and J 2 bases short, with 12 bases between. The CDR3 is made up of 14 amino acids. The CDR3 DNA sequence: TGTGCCAGCAGCTCCTTTACGGGGGCCTACGAGCAGTACTTC. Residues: CASSSFTGAYEQYF. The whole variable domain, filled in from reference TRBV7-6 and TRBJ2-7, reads GAGVSQSPRYKVTKRGQDVALRCDPISGHVSLYWYRQALGQGPEFLTYFNYEAQQDKSGLPNDRFSAERPEGSISTLTIQRTEQRDSAMYRCASSSFTGAYEQYFGPGTRLTVT.

CDR3 in amino acids: CASSLDYGGDTEAFF. In nucleotides, the CDR3 is TGTGCCAGCAGCTTAGATTACGGGGGCGACACTGAAGCTTTCTTT. The chain recombines TRBV11-2 with TRBJ1-1, with D possibly being TRBD1 (6 bases). CDR3 length: 15 amino acids. V lost 0 bases to trimming and J lost 3 bases, with 11 bases between them. Germline V gene sequence: CDR1 SGHAT, CDR2 FQNNGV.

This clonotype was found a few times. CDR3 DNA sequence: TGTGCCAGCAGCTCTCTCCTCCGGGACAGCGGACCGAACACTGAAGCTTTCTTT. Residues: CASSSLLRDSGPNTEAFF. V and J are TRBV7-3 and TRBJ1-1, with 7 bases identical to TRBD1. CDR1 is SGHTA and CDR2 is FQGTGA in the germline V gene. The CDR3 runs 18 residues. Unmatched junction bases numbered 15, after V lost 4 bases and J lost 1 base.

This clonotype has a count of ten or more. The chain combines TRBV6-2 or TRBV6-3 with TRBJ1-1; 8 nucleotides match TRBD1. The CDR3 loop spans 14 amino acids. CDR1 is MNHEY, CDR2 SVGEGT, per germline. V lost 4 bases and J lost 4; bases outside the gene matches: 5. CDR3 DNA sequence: TGTGCCAGCAGTTCCAATGGACAGGGCACTGAAGCTTTCTTT. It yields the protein CASSSNGQGTEAFF.

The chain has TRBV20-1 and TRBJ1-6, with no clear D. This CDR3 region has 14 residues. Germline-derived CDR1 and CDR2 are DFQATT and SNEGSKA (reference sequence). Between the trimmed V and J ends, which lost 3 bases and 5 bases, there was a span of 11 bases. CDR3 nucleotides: TGCAGTGCTAGTGCTGGACGGAATAATTCACCCCTCCACTTT. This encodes CSASAGRNNSPLHF.

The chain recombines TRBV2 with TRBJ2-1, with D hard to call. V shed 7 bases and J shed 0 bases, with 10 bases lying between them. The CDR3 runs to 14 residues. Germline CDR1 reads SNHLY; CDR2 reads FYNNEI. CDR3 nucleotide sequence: TGTGCCAGCAAAAAGGGTAGCTCCTACAATGAGCAGTTCTTC. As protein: CASKKGSSYNEQFF.

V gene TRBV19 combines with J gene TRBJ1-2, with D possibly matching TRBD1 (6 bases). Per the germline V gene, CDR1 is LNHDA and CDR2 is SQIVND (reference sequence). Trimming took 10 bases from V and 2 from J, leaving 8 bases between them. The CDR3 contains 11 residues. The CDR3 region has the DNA TGTGCCATACAGGGCAACTATGGCTACACCTTC. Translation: CAIQGNYGYTF.

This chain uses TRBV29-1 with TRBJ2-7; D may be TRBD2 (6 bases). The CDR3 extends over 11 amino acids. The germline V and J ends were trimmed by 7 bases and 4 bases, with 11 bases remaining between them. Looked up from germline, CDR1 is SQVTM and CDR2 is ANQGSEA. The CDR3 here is CSGGERYEQYF. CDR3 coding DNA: TGCAGCGGGGGGGAGCGGTACGAGCAGTACTTC.

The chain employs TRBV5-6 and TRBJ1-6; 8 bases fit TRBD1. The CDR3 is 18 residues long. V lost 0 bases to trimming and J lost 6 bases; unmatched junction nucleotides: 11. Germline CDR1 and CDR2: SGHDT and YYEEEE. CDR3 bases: TGTGCCAGCAGCTTGGGGGACAGGAGGAGGACCCCTAATTCACCCCTCCACTTT. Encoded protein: CASSLGDRRRTPNSPLHF.

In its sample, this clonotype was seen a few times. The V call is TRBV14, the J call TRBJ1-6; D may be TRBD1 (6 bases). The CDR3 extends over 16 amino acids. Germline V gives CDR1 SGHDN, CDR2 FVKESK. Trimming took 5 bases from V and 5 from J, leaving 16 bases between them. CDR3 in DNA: TGTGCCAGCAGCTTAGGGGGGGCGACGCATAATTCACCCCTCCACTTT. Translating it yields CASSLGGATHNSPLHF.